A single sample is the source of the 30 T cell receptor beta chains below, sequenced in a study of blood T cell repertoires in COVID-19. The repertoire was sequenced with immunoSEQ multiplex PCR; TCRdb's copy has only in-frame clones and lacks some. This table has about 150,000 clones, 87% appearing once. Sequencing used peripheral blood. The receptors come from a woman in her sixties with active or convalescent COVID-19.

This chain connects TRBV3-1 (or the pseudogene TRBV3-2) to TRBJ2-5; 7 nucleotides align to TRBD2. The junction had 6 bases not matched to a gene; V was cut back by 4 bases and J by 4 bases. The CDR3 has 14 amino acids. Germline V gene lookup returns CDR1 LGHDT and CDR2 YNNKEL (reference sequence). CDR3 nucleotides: TGTGCCAGCAGCCGCGAGTCTAGCGGAGAGACCCAGTACTTC. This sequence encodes CASSRESSGETQYF.

DNA of the CDR3: TGTGCCAGCAGCCCCTGGCAGGGGGCAGTTAACTATGGCTACACCTTC. It translates to CASSPWQGAVNYGYTF. The chain couples TRBV7-2 to TRBJ1-2; 8 bases fit TRBD1. This CDR3 is 16 amino acids long. Germline CDR1 SGHTA, CDR2 FQGNSA. The V gene end was trimmed by 5 bases and the J gene end by 1 base; junction bases not matched to a gene: 9.

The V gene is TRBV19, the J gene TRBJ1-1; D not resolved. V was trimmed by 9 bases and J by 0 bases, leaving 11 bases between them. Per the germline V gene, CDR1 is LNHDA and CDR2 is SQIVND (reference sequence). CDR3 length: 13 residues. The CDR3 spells CASTREMNTEAFF. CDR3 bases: TGTGCCAGCACGAGGGAGATGAACACTGAAGCTTTCTTT.

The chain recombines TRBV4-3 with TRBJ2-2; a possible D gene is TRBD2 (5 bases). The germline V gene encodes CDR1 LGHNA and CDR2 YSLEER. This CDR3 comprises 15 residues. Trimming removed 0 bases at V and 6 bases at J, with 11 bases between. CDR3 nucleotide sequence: TGCGCCAGCAGCCAAGAGCAACCCGGGGCCGGGGAGCTGTTTTTT. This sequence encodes CASSQEQPGAGELFF.

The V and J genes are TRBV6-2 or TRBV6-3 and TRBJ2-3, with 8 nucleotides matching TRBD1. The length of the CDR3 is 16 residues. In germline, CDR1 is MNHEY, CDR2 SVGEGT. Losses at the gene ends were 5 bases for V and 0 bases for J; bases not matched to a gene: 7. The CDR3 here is CASSDPGGGSTDTQYF. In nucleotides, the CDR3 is TGTGCCAGCAGTGATCCAGGGGGCGGGAGCACAGATACGCAGTATTTT.

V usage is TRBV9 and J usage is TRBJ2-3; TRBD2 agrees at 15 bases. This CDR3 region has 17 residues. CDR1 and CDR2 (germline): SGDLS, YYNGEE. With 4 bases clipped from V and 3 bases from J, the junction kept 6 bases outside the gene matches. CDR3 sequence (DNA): TGTGCCAGCAGCCGCGAGGGACTAGCGGGGGGAACAGATACGCAGTATTTT. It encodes CASSREGLAGGTDTQYF.

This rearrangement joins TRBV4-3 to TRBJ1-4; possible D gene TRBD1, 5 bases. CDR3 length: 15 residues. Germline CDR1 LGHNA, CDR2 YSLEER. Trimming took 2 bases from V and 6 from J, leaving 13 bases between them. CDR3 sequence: CASSQFGGGDEKLFF. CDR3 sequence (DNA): TGCGCCAGCAGCCAATTCGGGGGTGGCGATGAAAAACTGTTTTTT.

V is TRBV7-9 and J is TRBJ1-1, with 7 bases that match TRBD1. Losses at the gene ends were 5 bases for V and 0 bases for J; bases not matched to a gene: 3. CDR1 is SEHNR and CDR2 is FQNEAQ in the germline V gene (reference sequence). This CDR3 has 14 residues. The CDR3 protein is CASSPGQVNTEAFF. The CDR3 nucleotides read TGTGCCAGCAGCCCCGGACAGGTGAACACTGAAGCTTTCTTT.

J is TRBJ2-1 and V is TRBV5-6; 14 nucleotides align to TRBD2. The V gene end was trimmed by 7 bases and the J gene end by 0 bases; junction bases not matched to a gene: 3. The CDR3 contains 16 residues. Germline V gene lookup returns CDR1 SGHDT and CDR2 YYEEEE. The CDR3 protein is CASGLAGGSSYNEQFF. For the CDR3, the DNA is TGTGCCAGCGGACTAGCGGGGGGATCCTCCTACAATGAGCAGTTCTTC.

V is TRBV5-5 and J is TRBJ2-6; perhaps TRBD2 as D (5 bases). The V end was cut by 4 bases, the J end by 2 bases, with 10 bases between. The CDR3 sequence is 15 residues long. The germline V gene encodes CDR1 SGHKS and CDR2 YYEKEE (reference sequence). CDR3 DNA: TGTGCCAGCAGCACCGGGGTGACTGGGGCCAACGTCCTGACTTTC. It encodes CASSTGVTGANVLTF. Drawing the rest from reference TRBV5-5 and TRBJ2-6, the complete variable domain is DAGVTQSPTHLIKTRGQQVTLRCSPISGHKSVSWYQQVLGQGPQFIFQYYEKEERGRGNFPDRFSARQFPNYSSELNVNALLLGDSALYLCASSTGVTGANVLTFGAGSRLTVL.

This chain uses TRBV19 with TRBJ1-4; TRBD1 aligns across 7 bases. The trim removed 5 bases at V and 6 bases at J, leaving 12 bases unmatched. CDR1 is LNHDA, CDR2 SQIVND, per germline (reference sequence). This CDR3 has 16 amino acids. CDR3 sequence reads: CASSFSSDRVDEKLFF. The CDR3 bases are TGTGCCAGTAGTTTCTCTTCCGACAGGGTCGATGAAAAACTGTTTTTT.

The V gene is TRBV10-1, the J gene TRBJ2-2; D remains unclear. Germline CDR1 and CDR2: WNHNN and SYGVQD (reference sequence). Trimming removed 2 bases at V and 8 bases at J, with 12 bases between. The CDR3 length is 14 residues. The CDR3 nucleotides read TGCGCCAGCAGTGAGAATATAGCCCCGGGGGAGCTGTTTTTT. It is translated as CASSENIAPGELFF.

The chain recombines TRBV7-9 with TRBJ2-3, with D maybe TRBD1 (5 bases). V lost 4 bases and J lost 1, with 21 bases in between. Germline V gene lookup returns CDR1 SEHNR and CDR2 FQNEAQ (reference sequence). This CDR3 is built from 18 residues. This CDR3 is CASSSTYRPHPGTDTQYF. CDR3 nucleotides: TGTGCCAGCAGCTCCACGTACAGGCCCCATCCGGGCACAGATACGCAGTATTTT. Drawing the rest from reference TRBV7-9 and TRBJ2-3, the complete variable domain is DTGVSQNPRHKITKRGQNVTFRCDPISEHNRLYWYRQTLGQGPEFLTYFQNEAQLEKSRLLSDRFSAERPKGSFSTLEIQRTEQGDSAMYLCASSSTYRPHPGTDTQYFGPGTRLTVL.

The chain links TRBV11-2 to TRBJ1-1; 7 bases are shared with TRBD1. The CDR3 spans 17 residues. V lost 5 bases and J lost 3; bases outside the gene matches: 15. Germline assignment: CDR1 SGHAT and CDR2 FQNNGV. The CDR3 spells CASSPVTGSFGDTEAFF. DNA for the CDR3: TGTGCCAGCAGCCCCGTGACAGGGTCCTTCGGGGACACTGAAGCTTTCTTT.

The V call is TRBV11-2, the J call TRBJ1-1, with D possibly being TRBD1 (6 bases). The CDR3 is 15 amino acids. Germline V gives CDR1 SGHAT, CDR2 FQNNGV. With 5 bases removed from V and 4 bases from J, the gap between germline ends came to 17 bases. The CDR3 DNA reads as TGTGCCAGCAGCCCCCATGGGGGGGCAGGCACTGAAGCTTTCTTT. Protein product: CASSPHGGAGTEAFF.

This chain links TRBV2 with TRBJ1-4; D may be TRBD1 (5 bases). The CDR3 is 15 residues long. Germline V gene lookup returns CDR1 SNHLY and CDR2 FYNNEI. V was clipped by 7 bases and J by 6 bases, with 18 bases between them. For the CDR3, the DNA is TGTGCCAGCAAACCAGGACATTCAGGTTATGAAAAACTGTTTTTT. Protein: CASKPGHSGYEKLFF. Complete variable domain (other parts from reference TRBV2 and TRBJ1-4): EPEVTQTPSHQVTQMGQEVILRCVPISNHLYFYWYRQILGQKVEFLVSFYNNEISEKSEIFDDQFSVERPDGSNFTLKIRSTKLEDSAMYFCASKPGHSGYEKLFFGSGTQLSVL.

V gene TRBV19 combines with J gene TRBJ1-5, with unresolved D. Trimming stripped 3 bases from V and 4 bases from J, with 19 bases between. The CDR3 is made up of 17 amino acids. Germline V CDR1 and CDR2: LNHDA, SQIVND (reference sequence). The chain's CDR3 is CASSISRGVKGNQPQHF. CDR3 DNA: TGTGCCAGTAGTATTTCCCGCGGGGTTAAAGGGAATCAGCCCCAGCATTTT. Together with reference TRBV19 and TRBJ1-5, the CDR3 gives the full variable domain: DGGITQSPKYLFRKEGQNVTLSCEQNLNHDAMYWYRQDPGQGLRLIYYSQIVNDFQKGDIAEGYSVSREKKESFPLTVTSAQKNPTAFYLCASSISRGVKGNQPQHFGDGTRLSIL.

The DNA of the CDR3 is TGTGCCAGTAGTATAGAATCACAGCATCAGCCCCAGCATTTT. This codes for CASSIESQHQPQHF. V gene TRBV19 combines with J gene TRBJ1-5; no clear D gene. The V and J ends lost 0 bases and 5 bases respectively, with 8 bases between them. The CDR3 covers 14 residues. The germline V gene encodes CDR1 LNHDA and CDR2 SQIVND (reference sequence).

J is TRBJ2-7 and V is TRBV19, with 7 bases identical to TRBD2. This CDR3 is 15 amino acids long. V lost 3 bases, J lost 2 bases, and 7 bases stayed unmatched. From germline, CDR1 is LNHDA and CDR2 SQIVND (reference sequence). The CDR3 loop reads CASSILGGTTYEQYF. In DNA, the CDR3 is TGTGCCAGTAGTATCTTGGGGGGGACGACCTACGAGCAGTACTTC.

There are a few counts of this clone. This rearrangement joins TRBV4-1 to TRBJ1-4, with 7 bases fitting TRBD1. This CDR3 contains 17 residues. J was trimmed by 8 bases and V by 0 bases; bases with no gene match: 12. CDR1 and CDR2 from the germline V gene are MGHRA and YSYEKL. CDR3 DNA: TGCGCCAGCAGCCAAGAGGGACAGCCGATAGGGGGGGAAAAACTGTTTTTT. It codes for CASSQEGQPIGGEKLFF.

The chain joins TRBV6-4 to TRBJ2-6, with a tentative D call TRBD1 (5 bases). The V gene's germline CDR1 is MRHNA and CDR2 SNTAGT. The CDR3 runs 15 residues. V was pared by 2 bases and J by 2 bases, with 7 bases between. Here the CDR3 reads CASSDRGPGANVLTF. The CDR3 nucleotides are TGTGCCAGCAGTGACAGGGGCCCTGGGGCCAACGTCCTGACTTTC.

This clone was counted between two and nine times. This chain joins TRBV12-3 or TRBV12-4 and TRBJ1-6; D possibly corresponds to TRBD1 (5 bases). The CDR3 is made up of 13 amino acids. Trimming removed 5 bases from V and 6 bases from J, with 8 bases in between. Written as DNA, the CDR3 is TGTGCCAGCAGTCCCCAGGGTAATTCACCCCTCCACTTT. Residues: CASSPQGNSPLHF.

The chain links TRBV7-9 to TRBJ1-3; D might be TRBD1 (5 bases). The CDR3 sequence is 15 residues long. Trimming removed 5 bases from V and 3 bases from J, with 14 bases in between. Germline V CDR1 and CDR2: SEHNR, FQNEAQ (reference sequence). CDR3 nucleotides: TGTGCCAGCAGCATAGGGGCAGGGATTGGAAACACCATATATTTT. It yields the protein CASSIGAGIGNTIYF.

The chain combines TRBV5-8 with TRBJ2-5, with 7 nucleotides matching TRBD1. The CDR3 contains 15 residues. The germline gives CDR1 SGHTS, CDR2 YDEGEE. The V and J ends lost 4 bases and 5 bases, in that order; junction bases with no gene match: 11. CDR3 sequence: CASSHNRGLGETQYF. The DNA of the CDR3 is TGTGCCAGCAGCCATAACAGGGGCTTAGGGGAGACCCAGTACTTC.

CDR3 DNA: TGTGCCAGCAGCTATGGACAGTTCAATGAGCAGTTCTTC. The encoded protein is CASSYGQFNEQFF. The V gene is TRBV7-2, the J gene TRBJ2-1; D is possibly TRBD1 (6 bases). Trimming shortened V by 4 bases and J by 6 bases, and 10 bases separated the two germline ends. The CDR3 is made up of 13 amino acids. CDR1 and CDR2 (germline): SGHTA, FQGNSA.

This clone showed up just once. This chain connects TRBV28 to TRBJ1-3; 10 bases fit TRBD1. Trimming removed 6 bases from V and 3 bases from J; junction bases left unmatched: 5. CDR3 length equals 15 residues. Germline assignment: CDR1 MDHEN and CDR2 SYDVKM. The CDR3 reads CASSSGTGVGNTIYF. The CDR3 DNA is TGTGCCAGCAGCTCCGGGACAGGGGTTGGAAACACCATATATTTT. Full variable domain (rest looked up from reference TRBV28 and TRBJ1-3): DVKVTQSSRYLVKRTGEKVFLECVQDMDHENMFWYRQDPGLGLRLIYFSYDVKMKEKGDIPEGYSVSREKKERFSLILESASTNQTSMYLCASSSGTGVGNTIYFGEGSWLTVV.

The CDR3 nucleotides read TGTGCCAGCAGTTCCACTGAGGACACCATATATTTT. Translation: CASSSTEDTIYF. The rearrangement joins TRBV6-5 to TRBJ1-3; D unclear. Germline values: CDR1 MNHEY, CDR2 SVGAGI. This CDR3 region has 12 residues. Trimming left V 4 bases short and J 8 bases short, with 9 bases between.

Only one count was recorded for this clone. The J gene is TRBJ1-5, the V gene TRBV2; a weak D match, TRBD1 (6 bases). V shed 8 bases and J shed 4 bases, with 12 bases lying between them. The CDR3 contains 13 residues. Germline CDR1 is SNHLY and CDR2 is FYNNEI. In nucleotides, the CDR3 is TGTGCCAGCTTAGGACAGCCTAATCAGCCCCAGCATTTT. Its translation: CASLGQPNQPQHF.

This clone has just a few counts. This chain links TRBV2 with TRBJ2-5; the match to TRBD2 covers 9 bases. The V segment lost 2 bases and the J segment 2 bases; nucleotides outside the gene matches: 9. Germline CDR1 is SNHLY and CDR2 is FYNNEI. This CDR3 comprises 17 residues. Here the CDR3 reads CASSEPWLAGGQETQYF. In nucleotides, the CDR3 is TGTGCCAGCAGTGAACCGTGGCTGGCGGGGGGGCAAGAGACCCAGTACTTC.

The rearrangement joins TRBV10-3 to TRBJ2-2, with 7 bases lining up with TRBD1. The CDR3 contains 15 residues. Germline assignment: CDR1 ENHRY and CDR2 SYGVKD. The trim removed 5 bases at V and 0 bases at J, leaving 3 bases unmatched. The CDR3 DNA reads TGTGCCATCAGTTACAGGGGTTCGAACACCGGGGAGCTGTTTTTT. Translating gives CAISYRGSNTGELFF.